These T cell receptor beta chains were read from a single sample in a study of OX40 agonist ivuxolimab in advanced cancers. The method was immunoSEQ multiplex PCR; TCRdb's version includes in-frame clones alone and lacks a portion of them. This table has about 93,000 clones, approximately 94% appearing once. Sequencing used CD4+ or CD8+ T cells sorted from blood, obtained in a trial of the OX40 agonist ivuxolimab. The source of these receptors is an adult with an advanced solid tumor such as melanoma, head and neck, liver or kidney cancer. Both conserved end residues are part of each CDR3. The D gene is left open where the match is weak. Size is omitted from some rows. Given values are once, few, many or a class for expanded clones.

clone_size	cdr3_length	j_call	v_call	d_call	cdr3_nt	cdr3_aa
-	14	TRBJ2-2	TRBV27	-	TGTGCCAGCAGCCCCCGAGGGATTTCGGGGGAGCTGTTTTTT	CASSPRGISGELFF
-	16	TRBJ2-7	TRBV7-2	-	TGTGCCAGCAGCTACCTTGCGGACGGAGAGAAGTACGAGCAGTACTTC	CASSYLADGEKYEQYF
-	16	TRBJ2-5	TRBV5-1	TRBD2	TGCGCCAGCAGCCGCCGGGACTACCGATACCAAGAGACCCAGTACTTC	CASSRRDYRYQETQYF
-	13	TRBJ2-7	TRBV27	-	TGTGCCAGCAGTTTACGGACGTCCTACGAGCAGTACTTC	CASSLRTSYEQYF
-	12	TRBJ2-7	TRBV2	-	TGTGCCAGCAGACTTCTCTCCTACGAGCAGTACTTC	CASRLLSYEQYF
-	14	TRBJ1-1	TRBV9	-	TGTGCCAGCAGCGTAGCGGGGGGCGACACTGAAGCTTTCTTT	CASSVAGGDTEAFF
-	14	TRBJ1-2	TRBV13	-	TGTGCCAGCAGCTTAGGCCTGGAGATCTATGGCTACACCTTC	CASSLGLEIYGYTF
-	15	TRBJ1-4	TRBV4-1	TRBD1	TGCGCCAGCAGCCCTTCAGGGGGCCCTAATGAAAAACTGTTTTTT	CASSPSGGPNEKLFF
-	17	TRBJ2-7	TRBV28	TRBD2	TGTGCCAGCAGTCCTCCCGGACTAGCGGGGCTCACCTACGAGCAGTACTTC	CASSPPGLAGLTYEQYF
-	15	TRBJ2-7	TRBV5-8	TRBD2	TGTGCCAGCAGAGTAGCGGGAGGCAAGGGAGACGAGCAGTACTTC	CASRVAGGKGDEQYF
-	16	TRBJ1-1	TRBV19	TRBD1	TGTGCCAGTAGTATAGGACACAGGGGGTCGGACACTGAAGCTTTCTTT	CASSIGHRGSDTEAFF
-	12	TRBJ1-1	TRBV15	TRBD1	TGTGCCACCAGCACAGGGGGCACTGAAGCTTTCTTT	CATSTGGTEAFF
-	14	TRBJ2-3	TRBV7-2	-	TGTGCCAGCAGCTTATACGGGAGCAGGGATACGCAGTATTTT	CASSLYGSRDTQYF
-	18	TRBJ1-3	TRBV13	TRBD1	TGTGCCAGCAGCTTCGGGACAGGGGCCCATTTTATTGGGAACACCATATATTTT	CASSFGTGAHFIGNTIYF
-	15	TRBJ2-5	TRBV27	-	TGTGCCAGCAGCCCAGTCAGGGTCGGGCAAGAGACCCAGTACTTC	CASSPVRVGQETQYF
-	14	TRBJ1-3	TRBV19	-	TGTGCCAGTAGTTGGGGGACCAGGGGAAACACCATATATTTT	CASSWGTRGNTIYF
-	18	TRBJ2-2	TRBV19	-	TGTGCCAGTAGTATAGATCCTTGGGGGGGGCCCTACACCGGGGAGCTGTTTTTT	CASSIDPWGGPYTGELFF
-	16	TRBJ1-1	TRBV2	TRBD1	TGTGCCAGCAGTGGTAACAGGGGGCGGGAGAACACTGAAGCTTTCTTT	CASSGNRGRENTEAFF
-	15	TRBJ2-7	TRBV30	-	TGTGCCTGGAGGTCCTATCCTACTTACGCCTACGAGCAGTACTTC	CAWRSYPTYAYEQYF
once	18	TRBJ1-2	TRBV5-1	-	TGCGCCAGCAGCTTGAATTTAGGCCGGGGGTGGCCCCCCTATGGCTACACCTTC	CASSLNLGRGWPPYGYTF
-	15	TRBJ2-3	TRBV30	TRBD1	TGTGCCTGGAGGGCGGGGACAGGGAGCACAGATACGCAGTATTTT	CAWRAGTGSTDTQYF
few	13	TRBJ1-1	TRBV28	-	TGTGCCAGCAGGACCTGGTCGGCCACTGAAGCTTTCTTT	CASRTWSATEAFF
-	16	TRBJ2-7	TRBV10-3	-	TGTGCCATCAGTGACGCCGGGACGGAAAACTCCTACGAGCAGTACTTC	CAISDAGTENSYEQYF
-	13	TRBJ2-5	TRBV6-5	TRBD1	TGTGCCAGCAGTTACCAGGGGGCGGGGACCCAGTACTTC	CASSYQGAGTQYF
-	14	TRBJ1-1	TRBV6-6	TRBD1	TGTGCCAGCAGCCCAGGACAGGGAAGGACTGAAGCTTTCTTT	CASSPGQGRTEAFF
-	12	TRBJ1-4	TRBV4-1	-	TGCGCCAGCAGCCACGAGGATGAAAAACTGTTTTTT	CASSHEDEKLFF
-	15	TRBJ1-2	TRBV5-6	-	TGTGCCAGCAGCTTCGAAGGGAGTTTATCTGGTGGCTACACCTTC	CASSFEGSLSGGYTF
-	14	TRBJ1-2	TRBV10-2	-	TGCGCCAGCTTCAGCGGGACAATCGGTGATGGCTACACCTTC	CASFSGTIGDGYTF
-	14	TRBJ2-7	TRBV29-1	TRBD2	TGCAGCGTCGCTACTAGCGGGAGCTCCTACGAGCAGTACTTC	CSVATSGSSYEQYF
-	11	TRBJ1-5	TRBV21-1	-	TGTGCCAGCAGCAGGCCTCAGCCCCAGCATTTT	CASSRPQPQHF
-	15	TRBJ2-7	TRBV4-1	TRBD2	TGCGCCAGCAGCCAGGGGACTAGCGCCTCCTACGAGCAGTACTTC	CASSQGTSASYEQYF
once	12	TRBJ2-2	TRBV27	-	TGTGCCAGCAGCCCTCTCACCGGGGAGCTGTTTTTT	CASSPLTGELFF
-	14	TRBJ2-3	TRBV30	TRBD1	TGTGCCTGTCGCTGGGGGACAGTCACAGATACGCAGTATTTT	CACRWGTVTDTQYF
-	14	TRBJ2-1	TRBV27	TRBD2	TGTGCCAGCAGTTTGCGGGACTATCACAATGAGCAGTTCTTC	CASSLRDYHNEQFF
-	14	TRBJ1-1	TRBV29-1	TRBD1	TGCAGCGTAGATACGACAGGGTGGGACACTGAAGCTTTCTTT	CSVDTTGWDTEAFF
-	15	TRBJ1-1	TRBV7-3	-	TGTGCCAGCAGCTTAACGTTGGGGAACAGGGCTGAAGCTTTCTTT	CASSLTLGNRAEAFF
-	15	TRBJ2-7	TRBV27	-	TGTGCCAGCAGTTTTCGAGGGACTTACTCCTACGAGCAGTACTTC	CASSFRGTYSYEQYF
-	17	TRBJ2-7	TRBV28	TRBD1	TGTGCCAGCAGTTTAGGGTTGGGACAGGGCACCAACTACGAGCAGTACTTC	CASSLGLGQGTNYEQYF
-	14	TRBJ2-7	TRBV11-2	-	TGTGCCAGCAGCTCTGTGGTCACCTCCTACGAGCAGTACTTC	CASSSVVTSYEQYF
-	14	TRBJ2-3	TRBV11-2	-	TGTGCCAGCAGCTTATACAAAAGCACAGATACGCAGTATTTT	CASSLYKSTDTQYF
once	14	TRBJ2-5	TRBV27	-	TGTGCCAGCAGTTTAGATGGCACAACGGAGACCCAGTACTTC	CASSLDGTTETQYF
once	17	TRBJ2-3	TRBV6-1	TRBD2	TGTGCCAGCAGTGGAAGACTAGCGGGAACCTACACAGATACGCAGTATTTT	CASSGRLAGTYTDTQYF
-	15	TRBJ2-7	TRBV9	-	TGTGCCAGCAGCGTAGGTGGGACAAACTCCTACGAGCAGTACTTC	CASSVGGTNSYEQYF
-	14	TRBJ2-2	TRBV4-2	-	TGTGCCAGCAGCAAAGAAACTAGGGCCGGGGAGCTGTTTTTT	CASSKETRAGELFF
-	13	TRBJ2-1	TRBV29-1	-	TGCAGCGTTGTGGGCAGTACCTACAATGAGCAGTTCTTC	CSVVGSTYNEQFF
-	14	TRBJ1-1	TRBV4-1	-	TGCGCCAGCAGCCAAGAAGTAGGGTCCGCTGAAGCTTTCTTT	CASSQEVGSAEAFF